The 5 T cell receptor beta chains given below trace back to one sample, sequenced in a study of blood T cell repertoires in COVID-19. Generated by immunoSEQ multiplex PCR, the TCRdb table keeps only in-frame clones and is missing some. The table lists fewer than 150,000 clones, 84% of them singletons. Sequencing was performed on peripheral blood. The receptors originated from a woman aged 40 to 55 with acute or convalescent COVID-19.

In DNA, the CDR3 is TGTGCCAGCAGCCGTGACTTAAGCACAGATACGCAGTATTTT. Its translation: CASSRDLSTDTQYF. This rearrangement joins TRBV6-5 to TRBJ2-3; D ambiguous. Germline assignment: CDR1 MNHEY and CDR2 SVGAGI. This CDR3 spans 14 amino acids. With 6 bases removed from V and 0 bases from J, the gap between germline ends came to 10 bases.

V is TRBV5-1 and J is TRBJ2-7; TRBD2 might be the D (5 bases). CDR3 length: 14 amino acids. Trimming pared 3 bases from V and 2 bases from J, leaving 12 bases between. CDR1 and CDR2 (germline): SGHRS, YFSETQ. The CDR3 coding sequence is TGCGCCAGCAGCTCGGGATTAGGGACCTACGAGCAGTACTTC. Translating gives CASSSGLGTYEQYF.

The chain combines TRBV5-4 with TRBJ1-2; D unresolved. This CDR3 region has 13 residues. CDR1 is SGHNT, CDR2 YYREEE, per germline (reference sequence). Deletions cut 1 base from V and 5 bases from J, with 9 bases between. Written as DNA, the CDR3 is TGTGCCAGCAGCTTGTCTCCGGGATATGGCTACACCTTC. Amino acid sequence: CASSLSPGYGYTF.

The genes are TRBV2 and TRBJ1-2; the D is unclear. Per germline, CDR1 SNHLY and CDR2 FYNNEI. CDR3 size: 14 residues. V lost 5 bases and J lost 5, with 15 bases in between. The CDR3: CASSLRTLLYGYTF. CDR3 DNA sequence: TGTGCCAGCAGTCTCCGAACCCTACTTTATGGCTACACCTTC.

This clone has only a few counts. The chain recombines TRBV12-2 with TRBJ1-2; TRBD1, the D gene given by the table, was not confirmed from the DNA. TRBV12-2 is a pseudogene locus. This CDR3 is built from 17 residues. The CDR3 sequence: CASRLTKHAGTGLGYTF. The CDR3, as DNA: TGTGCAAGTCGCTTAACTAAGCACGCCGGGACAGGGCTGGGCTACACCTTC.